This TCR beta chain stems from a study of blood T cells in healthy people across ages. Study in general: Template switching captured about one barcoded beta molecule per two T cells.

The V gene lost 4 bases and the J gene lost 4 bases, with 14 bases spanning the gap. Germline assignment: CDR1 MNHEY and CDR2 SMNVEV (reference sequence). The CDR3 totals 15 residues. The second PCR ran about 6 to 12 cycles with a sample-barcoded 5' primer and J-beta primers. One entry per CDR3 protein, called by TCRdb with MiXCR from the 5' RACE reads. The sample lists fewer than 2 million distinct CDR3 sequences; about 39% were seen once. This chain links TRBV27 with TRBJ2-1; D gene ambiguous. This clonotype was obtained from a human donor in good health. The sample was blood. DNA for the CDR3: TGTGCCAGCAGTTCACGCGATAACAGATACAATGAGCAGTTCTTC. Encoded protein: CASSSRDNRYNEQFF.